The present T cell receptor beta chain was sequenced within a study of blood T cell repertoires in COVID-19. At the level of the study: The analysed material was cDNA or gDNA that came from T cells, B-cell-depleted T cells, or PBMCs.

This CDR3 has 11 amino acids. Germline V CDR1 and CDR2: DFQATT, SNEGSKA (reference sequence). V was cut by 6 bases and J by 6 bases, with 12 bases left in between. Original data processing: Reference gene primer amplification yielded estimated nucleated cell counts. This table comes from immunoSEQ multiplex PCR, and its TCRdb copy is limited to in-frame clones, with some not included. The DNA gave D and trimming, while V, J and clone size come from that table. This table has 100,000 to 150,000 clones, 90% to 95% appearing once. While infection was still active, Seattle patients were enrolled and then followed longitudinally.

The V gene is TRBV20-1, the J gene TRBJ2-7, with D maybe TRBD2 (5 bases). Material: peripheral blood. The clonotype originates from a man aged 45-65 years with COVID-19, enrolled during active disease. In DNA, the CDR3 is TGCAGTGCCCCTGGGAGTCTCGAGCAGTACTTC. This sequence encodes CSAPGSLEQYF.